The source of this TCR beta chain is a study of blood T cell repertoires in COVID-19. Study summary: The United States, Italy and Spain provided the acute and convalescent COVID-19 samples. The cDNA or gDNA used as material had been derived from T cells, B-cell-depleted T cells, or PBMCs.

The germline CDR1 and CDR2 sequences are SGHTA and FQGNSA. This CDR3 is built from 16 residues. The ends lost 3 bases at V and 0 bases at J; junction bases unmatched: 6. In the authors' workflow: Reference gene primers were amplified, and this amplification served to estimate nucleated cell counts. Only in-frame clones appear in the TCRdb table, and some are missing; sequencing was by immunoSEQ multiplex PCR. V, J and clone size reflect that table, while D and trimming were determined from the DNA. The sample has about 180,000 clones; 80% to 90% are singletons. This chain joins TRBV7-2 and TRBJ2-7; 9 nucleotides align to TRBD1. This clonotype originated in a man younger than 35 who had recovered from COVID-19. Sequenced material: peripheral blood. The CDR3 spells CASSFLGQGPSYEQYF. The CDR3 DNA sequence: TGTGCCAGCAGCTTCTTAGGACAGGGGCCCTCCTACGAGCAGTACTTC.